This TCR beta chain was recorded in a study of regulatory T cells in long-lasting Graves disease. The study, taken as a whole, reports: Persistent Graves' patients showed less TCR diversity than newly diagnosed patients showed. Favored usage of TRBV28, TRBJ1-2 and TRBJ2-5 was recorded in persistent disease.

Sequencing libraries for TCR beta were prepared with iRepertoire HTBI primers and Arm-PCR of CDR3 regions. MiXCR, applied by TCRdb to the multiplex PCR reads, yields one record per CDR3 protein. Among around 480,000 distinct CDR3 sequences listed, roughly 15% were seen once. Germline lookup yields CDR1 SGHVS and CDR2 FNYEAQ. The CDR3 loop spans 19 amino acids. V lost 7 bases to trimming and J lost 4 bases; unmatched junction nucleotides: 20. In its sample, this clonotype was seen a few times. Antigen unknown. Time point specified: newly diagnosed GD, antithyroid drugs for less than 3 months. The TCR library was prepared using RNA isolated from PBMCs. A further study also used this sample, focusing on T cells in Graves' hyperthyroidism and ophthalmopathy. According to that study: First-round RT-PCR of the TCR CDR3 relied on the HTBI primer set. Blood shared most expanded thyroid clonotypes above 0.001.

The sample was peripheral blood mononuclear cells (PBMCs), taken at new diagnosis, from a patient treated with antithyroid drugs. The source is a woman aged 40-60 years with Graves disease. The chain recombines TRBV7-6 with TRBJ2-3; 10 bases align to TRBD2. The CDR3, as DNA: TGTGCCAGCACCCGAAGGAGAGGAAATAGCGGGGGGCCCCCAGATACGCAGTATTTT. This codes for CASTRRRGNSGGPPDTQYF.